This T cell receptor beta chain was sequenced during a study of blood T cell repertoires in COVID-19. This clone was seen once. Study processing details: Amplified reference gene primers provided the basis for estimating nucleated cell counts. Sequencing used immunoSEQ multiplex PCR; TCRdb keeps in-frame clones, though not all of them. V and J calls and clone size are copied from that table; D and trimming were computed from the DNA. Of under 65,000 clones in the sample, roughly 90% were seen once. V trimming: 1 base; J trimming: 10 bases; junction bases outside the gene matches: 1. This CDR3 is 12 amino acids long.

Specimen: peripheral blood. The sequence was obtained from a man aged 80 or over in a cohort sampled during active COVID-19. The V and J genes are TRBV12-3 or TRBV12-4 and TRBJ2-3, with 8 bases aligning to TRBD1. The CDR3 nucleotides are TGTGCCAGCAGTTTAGAGACAGGGGCGCAGTATTTT. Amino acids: CASSLETGAQYF.